Below, one TCR beta chain is given with its context. Its antigen is not known. V lost 6 bases, J lost 5 bases, and 3 bases stayed unmatched. Germline-derived CDR1 and CDR2 are WSHSY and SAAADI. The CDR3 is 14 residues long. This sample was included in a study of T cell repertoires in aging, cancer and after chemotherapy. Whole-study context: The full dataset contained about 10 million TCR reads.

Multiplex touch-down PCR with TRB-A/B primers amplified rearranged V-D-J TRB sequences. TCRdb fed the multiplex PCR reads into MiXCR, producing one record per CDR3 protein. The data contain over 1,500 distinct CDR3 sequences, 64% of them singletons. TCR beta rearrangements were amplified from peripheral blood genomic DNA. Study-wide findings and caveats: In healthy donors, age-related TCR diversity loss mainly reflected lost richness. Age-matched healthy donors had significantly more diverse, less clonal blood TCR repertoires than untreated cancer patients.

This clonotype was sampled from a human donor with a solid tumor. Sequenced: blood. The rearrangement links TRBV10-2 to TRBJ1-6; 8 nucleotides line up with TRBD1. CDR3 nucleotides: TGCGCCAGCAGCGCACAGGGGGATAATTCACCCCTCCACTTT. It encodes CASSAQGDNSPLHF.